The sequence of this T cell receptor beta chain was determined in a study of STAT5B mutations in CD4+ large granular lymphocyte leukemia (dated by TCRdb to 2022 to 2024). Broadly, across the study: When cryopreserved patient cells were available, CD8+ cells were first depleted, and selection with anti-CD4 microbeads was then performed. The study compared the TCRbeta repertoires of patients with CD4+ T-cell large granular lymphocyte leukemia against those of healthy blood donors. Flow cytometry performed on FACSCanto II or FACSVerse showed that the purified fractions had more than 95% purity among lymphocytes. Findings and caveats that apply to the study as a whole: The data were not HLA-matched, and the higher clonality in CD4+ T-LGLL than in CD8+ T-LGLL could be due to the relatively small sample size. Compared with healthy CD4+ repertoires, CD4-sorted patient repertoires appeared more clonal, and this difference remained even after the putative leukemic clones were removed. Patient cell sources were heterogeneous, and only 6 or 7 CD4-sorted patient samples entered the clonality comparison with healthy controls. TRBV06-family usage was enriched among the top patient clones (8/27) compared with healthy controls (2/35). Main leukemic clonotypes were private to each patient, although 20% to 30% appeared at low frequency in other patients' non-leukemic repertoires.

The CDR3 sequence holds 16 residues, the cysteine and phenylalanine included. Left in the record is the CDR3 DNA by itself, 48 bases read in frame from the first base. CDR1 and CDR2 are drawn from the germline V gene: MDHEN, SYDVKM. Ends trimmed: V by 0 bases, J by 8 bases; bases unmatched to a gene: 6. TCRbeta rearrangements were sequenced from genomic DNA using the immunoSEQ assay at survey resolution. The paper's processing steps were these. Clonotypes above 5% of the repertoire were treated as putative leukemic clones, yielding approximately 56 across some 27 patients. In the TCR sequencing data, the lowest productive clonotype frequency that could be detected was 2.59 x 10-5. Only productive TCRbeta rearrangements, meaning sequences that were complete and in-frame, were kept for the analyses. Simpson clonality, calculated in the immunoSEQ Analyzer version 3.0, was used as the measure of sample clonality. Clones were categorized by frequency as very rare, small, medium, large (1-20%) or hyperexpanded (>20%). OLGA 1.2.3 estimated generation probabilities, VDJtools produced V-gene circos plots, VDJdb was queried for specificities, and GLIPH identified CDR3 motifs. The source is immuneACCESS, and TCRdb retained only in-frame sequences with V and J called. Part of the clones is not carried over; for the studies checked, unresolved V genes explain less than half of this, and the remainder is unexplained. V and J calls and clone size come straight from that table; D and trimming were deduced from the DNA. The sample records 4,500 to 5,000 clones, around three quarters of which are singletons. Approximately 7.6% of the sample rests with the top ten.

As regards this clone: Its antigen has not been determined. No qualities accompany the bases; no much larger clone lies one base away.

The CD4+ T-LGLL patients were recruited through hematology units in Padova (Italy), Helsinki (Finland) and Shinshu (Japan). Depending on which samples were available, patient samples consisted of bead-purified CD4+, CD4+CD8+, CD57+ or CD56+ fractions, or of unselected PBMC. Somatic STAT5B mutation profiles obtained by deep amplicon sequencing of the same DNA used for patient TCRbeta data were integrated with the patient TCRbeta data. All TCR-sequenced material derived from peripheral blood: patient blood samples and healthy donor buffy coats. Ficoll-Hypaque gradient centrifugation was used to isolate peripheral blood mononuclear cells. The Gentra Puregene Cell and Tissue kit was used to extract genomic DNA, and a Qubit 2.0 fluorometer was used to measure the amount of genomic DNA.

Material for sequencing was PBMCs. The receptor's source is a man aged 65 to 85 with CD4+ T-cell large granular lymphocyte leukemia. The sequence links TRBV28 to TRBJ2-4; 11 junctional bases match TRBD1. The CDR3 in this case is CASSLWPGQGGHIQYF. The nucleotides read TGTGCCAGCAGTTTATGGCCGGGACAGGGGGGACACATTCAGTACTTC.